This T cell receptor (beta chain) was identified in a study of blood T cell repertoires in COVID-19. The V and J ends lost 3 bases and 5 bases, in that order; junction bases with no gene match: 7. CDR3 length: 15 amino acids. In germline, CDR1 is KGHDR, CDR2 SFDVKD. Sequenced by immunoSEQ multiplex PCR; TCRdb stores in-frame clones only, minus some. This sample has more than 85,000 clones, with about 90% found just once. V gene TRBV24-1 combines with J gene TRBJ2-7; 9 bases map to TRBD1. The source of this sequence is a human donor in a cohort sampled during active COVID-19. The sequenced sample consisted of peripheral blood. The CDR3 region is CATSDHGQGSDEQYF. CDR3 DNA: TGTGCCACCAGTGATCACGGACAGGGGTCGGACGAGCAGTACTTC.